This T cell receptor (beta chain) was profiled in a study of shared clonotypes between healthy human individuals (dated by TCRdb to 2018 to 2021). General notes on the study: A few men and a couple of women, aged 18 to 49 years, made up the cohort. Different laboratories and diverse techniques were used to prepare libraries and sequence TCR repertoires, to increase sequencing depth and limit assay-specific biases. The study deeply sequenced blood TCR repertoires of about five healthy adults to estimate repertoire size and the extent of clonotype sharing between individuals. Leukapheresis yielded between about 0.85 and 9 billion PBMCs per donor. Points the paper makes about the study in general: Pairwise subsampling led to the expectation that sequencing depth would affect the degree of clonotype sharing among donors. Because the study included only a small number of donors, the genetic and exposure-history diversity represented was limited. Sampling was restricted to blood, and TCR repertoires in tissues likely differ from the TCR repertoires found in blood.

Details on this clone: It has no known antigen specificity. Qualities for individual bases were not recorded, and no much larger clone is one base off. Distinct nucleotide sequences in the sample also encode this CDR3.

Using the deep immunoSEQ assay, TCR CDR3 regions were amplified from genomic DNA by multiplex PCR. For each cell subset, the extracted genomic DNA was distributed evenly across all wells of several immunoSEQ 96-well plates, and each plate served as one replicate. Each replicate PCR for unsorted PBMC received about 0.3 ug genomic DNA, equal to around 30,000 T cell genomes. Unsorted PBMC genomic DNA was sequenced across ten immunoSEQ deep assay plates. Purified libraries were quantified with a Qubit 3.0 fluorometer, sized on a Bioanalyzer 2100, and re-quantified with the KAPA Library Quantification kit. Each immunoSEQ 96-well plate was sequenced on its own single-read 150-cycle Illumina NextSeq 550 flow cell. Per the original workflow: Because the immunoSEQ output held only junctional sequences and lacked quality scores, the filtering could not match the filtering applied to full-length reads. Sequences were annotated with PyIR, a Python wrapper for IgBLAST v1.9, and V/J genes and CDR3 were assigned using IMGT germline references. Reads were removed for weak V/J assignments (E-value above 1e-6), missing CDR3, stop codons, out-of-frame junctions, or ambiguous translated residues. V3J clonotypes were defined by identical inferred V gene, J gene, and CDR3 amino acid sequence. The percentage overlap between two repertoires was calculated by dividing the number of shared unique clonotypes by the size of the smaller repertoire. RTK rarefaction, the Chao1 estimator, and Recon v2.1 estimates of unobserved clonotypes were used to assess repertoire richness. TCRdb limited this immuneACCESS table to in-frame rearrangements with V and J called. A share of clones is missing; checked studies link under half to unresolved V genes, and the rest is unexplained. The D gene and trimming were derived from the DNA, and the V and J assignments and clone size from that table. This sample lists roughly 490,000 clones; around 80% were detected once. 9.5% to 15% of the sample belongs to the ten largest clones.

Including the terminal cysteine and phenylalanine, the CDR3 comprises 14 residues. Left in the record is the CDR3 DNA by itself, 42 bases read in frame from the first base. V is shortened by 2 bases, J by 1 base, and the region joining them spans 9 bases. Per the germline V gene, SGHRS is the CDR1 and YFSETQ is the CDR2. The donors were healthy, HIV-negative adults who had no recently reported acute infections or vaccinations. Every donor was a Caucasian adult residing in Nashville, Tennessee, USA. For unsorted samples, some 90 million PBMCs were counted and genomic DNA was extracted with the QIAamp DNA Blood Mini kit. Blood was collected by leukapheresis, and PBMCs were isolated by Ficoll-Histopaque density gradient centrifugation and then cryopreserved in liquid nitrogen vapor phase.

This clonotype originated in a middle-aged woman in good health. Some clones in this sample may be carry-over from other donors' samples. This chain is built from TRBV5-1 and TRBJ2-5; the D segment could be TRBD2, given 6 matching bases. Source material: PBMCs. The CDR3 region: CASSFSGFQETQYF. The DNA sequence is given as TGCGCCAGCAGCTTTAGCGGTTTCCAAGAGACCCAGTACTTC.